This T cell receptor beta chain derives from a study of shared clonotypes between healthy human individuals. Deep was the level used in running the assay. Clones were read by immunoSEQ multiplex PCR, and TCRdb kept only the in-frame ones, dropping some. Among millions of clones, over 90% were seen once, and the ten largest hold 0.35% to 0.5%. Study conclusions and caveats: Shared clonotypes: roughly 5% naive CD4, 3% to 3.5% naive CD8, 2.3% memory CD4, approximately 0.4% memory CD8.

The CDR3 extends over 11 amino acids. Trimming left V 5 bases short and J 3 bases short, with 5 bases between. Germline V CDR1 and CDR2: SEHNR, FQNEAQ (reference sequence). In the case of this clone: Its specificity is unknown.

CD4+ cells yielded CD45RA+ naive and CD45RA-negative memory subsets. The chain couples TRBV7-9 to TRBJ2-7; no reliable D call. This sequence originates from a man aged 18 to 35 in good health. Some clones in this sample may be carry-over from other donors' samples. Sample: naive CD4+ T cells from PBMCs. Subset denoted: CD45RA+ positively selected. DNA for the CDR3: TGTGCCAGCAGCGAAGACTACGAGCAGTACTTC. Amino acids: CASSEDYEQYF.